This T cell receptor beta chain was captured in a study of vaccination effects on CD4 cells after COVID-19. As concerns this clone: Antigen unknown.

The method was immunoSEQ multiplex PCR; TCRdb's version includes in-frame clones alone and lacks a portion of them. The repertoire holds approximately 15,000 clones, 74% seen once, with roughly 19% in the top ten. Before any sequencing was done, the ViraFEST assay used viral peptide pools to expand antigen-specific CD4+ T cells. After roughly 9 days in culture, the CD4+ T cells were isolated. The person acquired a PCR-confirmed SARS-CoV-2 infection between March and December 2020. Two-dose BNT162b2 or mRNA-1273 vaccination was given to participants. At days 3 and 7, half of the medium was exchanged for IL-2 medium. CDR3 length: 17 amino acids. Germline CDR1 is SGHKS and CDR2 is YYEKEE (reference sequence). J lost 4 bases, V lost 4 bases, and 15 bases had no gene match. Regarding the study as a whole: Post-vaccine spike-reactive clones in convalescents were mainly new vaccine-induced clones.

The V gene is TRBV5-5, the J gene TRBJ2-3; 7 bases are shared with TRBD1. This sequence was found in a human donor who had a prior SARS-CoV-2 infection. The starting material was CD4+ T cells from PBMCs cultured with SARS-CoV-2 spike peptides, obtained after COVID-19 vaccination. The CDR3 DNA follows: TGTGCCAGCAGCACCGGGCCGGCCAGGGGGACCGCAGATACGCAGTATTTT. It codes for CASSTGPARGTADTQYF. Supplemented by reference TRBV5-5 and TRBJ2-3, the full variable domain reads DAGVTQSPTHLIKTRGQQVTLRCSPISGHKSVSWYQQVLGQGPQFIFQYYEKEERGRGNFPDRFSARQFPNYSSELNVNALLLGDSALYLCASSTGPARGTADTQYFGPGTRLTVL.